Shown below are 29 T cell receptor beta chains from a single sample sequenced in a study of glioma-infiltrating T cells. TCR alpha and beta CDR3 regions were amplified from RNA using iRepertoire nested multiplex PCR. One entry per CDR3 protein results from TCRdb running MiXCR on the multiplex PCR reads. The table has approximately 190,000 distinct CDR3 sequences, about 32% seen once. Input material: glioma tissue, nonneoplastic brain tissue, or PBMCs (not recorded which). These receptors were obtained from a human donor with low-grade glioma or glioblastoma, undergoing nonglioma brain surgery, or in good health (not recorded which).

The V and J genes are TRBV3-1 and TRBJ1-6, with D tentatively TRBD1 (5 bases). The CDR3 totals 13 residues. V was trimmed by 4 bases and J by 10 bases, leaving 11 bases between them. Looked up from germline, CDR1 is LGHDT and CDR2 is YNNKEL (reference sequence). CDR3 DNA: TGTGCCAGCAGCCCCACCGGGGCCTCACCCCTCCACTTT. This encodes CASSPTGASPLHF.

This clonotype was observed at least ten times. This sequence joins TRBV12-3 or TRBV12-4 and TRBJ1-5, with a tentative D call TRBD1 (5 bases). V shed 4 bases and J shed 2 bases, with 12 bases lying between them. The CDR3 length is 15 residues. CDR3 DNA sequence: TGTGCCAGCAGTTCCCGGGACGGTGGCAATCAGCCCCAGCATTTT. Translating gives CASSSRDGGNQPQHF.

This clonotype showed up many times. The rearrangement joins TRBV2 to TRBJ2-5, with D unresolved. Trimming shortened V by 8 bases and J by 0 bases, and 7 bases separated the two germline ends. Germline loops: CDR1 SNHLY, CDR2 FYNNEI. This CDR3 is built from 12 residues. The CDR3 spells CASCRDQETQYF. The CDR3 DNA sequence: TGTGCCAGCTGTAGGGACCAAGAGACCCAGTACTTC.

This clonotype was counted a few times. The rearrangement uses TRBV7-2 and TRBJ2-6; a weak D match, TRBD2 (6 bases). The germline V gene has CDR1 SGHTA and CDR2 FQGNSA. Trimming took 1 base from V and 0 from J, leaving 19 bases between them. CDR3 length equals 20 residues. This CDR3 reads CASSLDGGSLLASGANVLTF. The CDR3 coding sequence is TGTGCCAGCAGCTTAGATGGGGGGAGCTTACTCGCCTCTGGGGCCAACGTCCTGACTTTC. Variable domain in full (rest from reference TRBV7-2 and TRBJ2-6): GAGVSQSPSNKVTEKGKDVELRCDPISGHTALYWYRQSLGQGLEFLIYFQGNSAPDKSGLPSDRFSAERTGGSVSTLTIQRTQQEDSAVYLCASSLDGGSLLASGANVLTFGAGSRLTVL.

This clonotype was detected many times. The chain recombines TRBV6-4 with TRBJ2-1; 10 bases agree with TRBD2. The CDR3 has 15 residues. V lost 3 bases, J lost 4 bases, and 3 bases stayed unmatched. Germline assignment: CDR1 MRHNA and CDR2 SNTAGT. The CDR3 spells CASSDASGSYNEQFF. Written as DNA, the CDR3 is TGTGCCAGCAGTGATGCTAGCGGGAGTTACAATGAGCAGTTCTTC.

This clonotype was counted only a few times. J is TRBJ1-3 and V is TRBV19, with D tentatively TRBD1 (5 bases). With 3 bases removed from V and 0 bases from J, the gap between germline ends came to 9 bases. This CDR3 contains 15 residues. The germline V gene encodes CDR1 LNHDA and CDR2 SQIVND (reference sequence). The CDR3 DNA follows: TGTGCCAGTAGTATTTCAGGGCTCTCTGGAAACACCATATATTTT. Amino acids: CASSISGLSGNTIYF.

The CDR3: CASSRAEGSSYEQYF. In DNA form, the CDR3 reads TGTGCCAGCAGCCGCGCGGAGGGGTCCTCCTACGAGCAGTACTTC. The rearrangement joins TRBV7-2 to TRBJ2-7, with D possibly being TRBD2 (6 bases). The germline CDR1 and CDR2 sequences are SGHTA and FQGNSA. Trimming pared 5 bases from V and 0 bases from J, leaving 14 bases between. The CDR3 covers 15 residues.

On this clonotype itself: No DNA is shown, since the ends of the CDR3 on it are uncertain; the CDR3 is the one TCRdb lists. This sequence joins TRBV30 and TRBJ2-4; the table calls TRBD2, which could not be checked here. The length of the CDR3 is 11 amino acids, counting both ends. CDR1 and CDR2 from the germline V gene are GTSNPN and SVGIG (reference sequence). This CDR3 is CAWWGSGTPHF.

The genes are TRBV4-1 and TRBJ2-1; tentative D call: TRBD1 (5 bases). The CDR3 loop spans 15 amino acids. Trimming shortened V by 0 bases and J by 10 bases, and 16 bases separated the two germline ends. Per germline, CDR1 MGHRA and CDR2 YSYEKL. The CDR3 reads CASSQDRVGTYEQFF. The DNA of the CDR3 is TGCGCCAGCAGCCAAGACAGGGTTGGAACCTACGAGCAGTTCTTC.

The gene calls are TRBV20-1 and TRBJ2-7, with no clear D. V was pared by 6 bases and J by 2 bases, with 14 bases between. The CDR3 runs 13 residues. Germline V CDR1 and CDR2: DFQATT, SNEGSKA (reference sequence). The DNA for the CDR3 is TGCAGTGCATCTGCGGCAGGTACCTACGAGCAGTACTTC. Translated: CSASAAGTYEQYF.

This clonotype came up many times. The chain joins TRBV14 to TRBJ2-3, with D maybe TRBD1 (6 bases). Germline-derived CDR1 and CDR2 are SGHDN and FVKESK. The CDR3 is 15 amino acids. V was cut by 2 bases and J by 4 bases, with 13 bases left in between. The CDR3 protein is CASSQIRTGPDTQYF. The CDR3 nucleotides read TGTGCCAGCAGCCAAATCCGAACAGGGCCAGATACGCAGTATTTT. The full variable domain, its missing parts supplied by reference TRBV14 and TRBJ2-3, is EAGVTQFPSHSVIEKGQTVTLRCDPISGHDNLYWYRRVMGKEIKFLLHFVKESKQDESGMPNNRFLAERTGGTYSTLKVQPAELEDSGVYFCASSQIRTGPDTQYFGPGTRLTVL.

This clonotype came up many times. This chain connects TRBV28 to TRBJ2-7; a weak D match, TRBD2 (5 bases). The V gene's germline CDR1 is MDHEN and CDR2 SYDVKM. Trimming removed 4 bases from V and 7 bases from J, with 11 bases in between. There are 12 residues in the CDR3. CDR3 in DNA: TGTGCCAGCAGTTCCAGCCGGAGGGAGCAGTACTTC. It specifies CASSSSRREQYF.

The gene calls are TRBV10-3 and TRBJ1-1; 12 bases line up with TRBD1. This CDR3 has 15 residues. Germline lookup yields CDR1 ENHRY and CDR2 SYGVKD. With V trimmed by 6 bases and J by 3 bases, 5 bases remained unmatched. DNA of the CDR3: TGTGCCATCAGGGGGACAGGGGGCTTGGACACTGAAGCTTTCTTT. Its translation is CAIRGTGGLDTEAFF.

Many counts were recorded for this clonotype. The J gene is TRBJ1-2, the V gene TRBV20-1, with 7 bases aligning to TRBD1. V gave up 5 bases and J gave up 4 bases; unmatched junction bases: 19. The CDR3 totals 17 residues. Germline lookup yields CDR1 DFQATT and CDR2 SNEGSKA (reference sequence). The CDR3 spells CSASTTPRDRVSYGYTF. In nucleotides, the CDR3 is TGCAGTGCTTCTACGACTCCGCGGGACAGAGTTTCCTATGGCTACACCTTC.

For the CDR3, the DNA is TGTGCCAGCAGTTTCTATGGGGACAGACTAAAATATGGCTACACCTTC. The encoded protein is CASSFYGDRLKYGYTF. The gene calls are TRBV27 and TRBJ1-2, with 7 nucleotides matching TRBD1. V gave up 3 bases and J gave up 5 bases; unmatched junction bases: 12. Germline CDR1 and CDR2: MNHEY and SMNVEV (reference sequence). The CDR3 is 16 residues long.

This clonotype occurred many times. The chain carries TRBV7-2 and TRBJ1-3, with 8 bases matching TRBD1. CDR3 length: 14 residues. From germline, CDR1 is SGHTA and CDR2 FQGNSA. The junction had 4 bases not matched to a gene; V was cut back by 7 bases and J by 2 bases. The CDR3 sequence is CASTRQGTGNTIYF. The CDR3 nucleotides read TGTGCCAGCACCCGACAGGGGACTGGAAACACCATATATTTT.

The chain links TRBV30 to TRBJ1-2, with 8 bases that match TRBD1. The junction had 5 bases not matched to a gene; V was cut back by 3 bases and J by 8 bases. The CDR3 runs 12 residues. Looked up from germline, CDR1 is GTSNPN and CDR2 is SVGIG (reference sequence). The CDR3 DNA follows: TGTGCCTGGAGCGGACAGGGACGGGGCTACACCTTC. Translated, it gives CAWSGQGRGYTF.

The table lists this clonotype with a few counts. The rearrangement joins TRBV4-2 to TRBJ2-3, with 10 bases matching TRBD2. The CDR3 totals 17 residues. Germline CDR1 reads LGHNA; CDR2 reads YNFKEQ. V was clipped by 3 bases and J by 4 bases; unmatched bases: 10. CDR3 in amino acids: CASSHFFASGRADTQYF. CDR3 coding DNA: TGTGCCAGCAGCCACTTTTTCGCTAGCGGGAGAGCAGATACGCAGTATTTT.

Of note for this clonotype: This may stem from a read error, because a much larger clone lies one nucleotide away. The chain recombines TRBV20-1 with TRBJ2-3, with D perhaps TRBD2 (5 bases). V lost 5 bases to trimming and J lost 4 bases, with 16 bases between them. This CDR3 has 14 amino acids. Germline V gene data show CDR1 as DFQATT and CDR2 as SNEGSKA (reference sequence). CDR3 residues: CSASRKLGSDTQYF. The CDR3 DNA is TGCAGTGCTTCCCGCAAACTAGGCTCAGATACGCAGTATTTT.

This clonotype was detected many times. CDR3 coding DNA: TGTGCCAGCACCCCGACTCTCGACAACTACGAGCAGTACTTC. It translates to CASTPTLDNYEQYF. The chain carries TRBV6-1 and TRBJ2-7; D is undetermined. The CDR3 is made up of 14 amino acids. Germline lookup yields CDR1 MNHNS and CDR2 SASEGT. V was cut by 7 bases and J by 3 bases, with 16 bases left in between.

This clonotype was seen only a few times. The rearrangement links TRBV19 to TRBJ1-2, with unresolved D. Trimming took off 1 base at V and 4 bases at J, with 19 bases between the two ends. Germline CDR1 LNHDA, CDR2 SQIVND (reference sequence). The CDR3 spans 17 residues. CDR3: CASSIVPPDLGVYGYTF. The CDR3 DNA sequence: TGTGCCAGTAGTATAGTCCCCCCGGACTTAGGCGTCTATGGCTACACCTTC.

There are many counts of this clonotype. The chain uses TRBV7-9 and TRBJ2-1; D unresolved. Germline-derived CDR1 and CDR2 are SEHNR and FQNEAQ (reference sequence). The V end lost 5 bases, the J end lost 8 bases, and 10 bases lay between the germline ends. CDR3 length: 12 residues. CDR3 in amino acids: CASSPLFDEQFF. The CDR3 DNA is TGTGCCAGCAGCCCCCTGTTCGATGAGCAGTTCTTC.

V is TRBV7-2 and J is TRBJ1-1, with TRBD1 as a possible D gene (5 bases). Germline V lookup: CDR1 SGHTA, CDR2 FQGNSA. The CDR3 has 14 amino acids. Deletions cut 5 bases from V and 6 bases from J, with 16 bases between. The CDR3 bases are TGTGCCAGCAGCCCAGGGCAGGTCCCCGCTGAAGCTTTCTTT. Translating it yields CASSPGQVPAEAFF.

This chain uses TRBV12-3 or TRBV12-4 with TRBJ2-5, with 7 bases fitting TRBD1. The CDR3 contains 14 residues. V was clipped by 3 bases and J by 5 bases; unmatched bases: 6. The DNA of the CDR3 is TGTGCCAGCAGTTTTCGAGGGGGCGCGGAGACCCAGTACTTC. The encoded protein is CASSFRGGAETQYF.

This clonotype was observed many times. This chain connects TRBV5-4 to TRBJ2-7; 8 positions agree with TRBD1. V shed 3 bases and J 4 bases; nucleotides not matched to a gene: 9. This CDR3 region has 15 residues. Germline CDR1 and CDR2: SGHNT and YYREEE (reference sequence). This CDR3 is CASSSQGAGRYEQYF. The CDR3 nucleotides are TGTGCCAGCAGCTCCCAGGGGGCCGGGCGGTACGAGCAGTACTTC.

This clonotype was seen many times. This rearrangement joins TRBV11-1 to TRBJ2-5; D is undetermined. This CDR3 comprises 11 residues. V lost 5 bases, J lost 5 bases, and 6 bases lay in between. The germline gives CDR1 SGHAT, CDR2 FQDESV (reference sequence). The chain's CDR3 is CASSHMETQYF. In nucleotides, the CDR3 is TGTGCCAGCAGCCATATGGAGACCCAGTACTTC.

This clonotype occurred many times. The chain carries TRBV7-9 and TRBJ1-5; D is unresolved. V dropped 5 bases and J dropped 6 bases, with 8 bases sitting between them. The germline CDR1 and CDR2 sequences are SEHNR and FQNEAQ (reference sequence). The CDR3 runs to 12 residues. In DNA form, the CDR3 reads TGTGCCAGCAGCCTTGGAAGTCAGCCCCAGCATTTT. Translating gives CASSLGSQPQHF.

Ten or more counts support this clonotype. This chain connects TRBV28 to TRBJ2-3; D not certain. The CDR3 spans 13 residues. Germline V gene sequence: CDR1 MDHEN, CDR2 SYDVKM. In DNA form, the CDR3 reads TGTGCTACGATTTCCTCCGGCACAGATACGCAGTATTTT. This codes for CATISSGTDTQYF.

Comment on this clonotype: Given a much more abundant clone one base away, this may be a read error. The chain joins TRBV7-6 to TRBJ2-7; 8 nucleotides align to TRBD2. Germline V CDR1 and CDR2: SGHVS, FNYEAQ. The CDR3 contains 15 residues. J lost 3 bases, V lost 1 base, and 5 bases had no gene match. The CDR3 loop is CASSLERGLGYEQYF. In DNA form, the CDR3 reads TGTGCCAGCAGCTTAGAGCGGGGGCTCGGCTACGAGCAGTACTTC.